These 2 T cell receptor beta chains share one sample of origin, sequenced in a study of lymphopenia after photon versus proton radiotherapy. Profiling relied on immunoSEQ multiplex PCR, and the TCRdb table lists in-frame clones only, not all of them. Of tens of thousands of clones detected, over 70% appear once; the ten largest clones hold 11%. The source was peripheral blood, collected from a patient treated with proton-based radiotherapy. These receptors originate from an elderly man with esophageal cancer.

The chain couples TRBV23-1 to TRBJ1-2, with no clear D. TRBV23-1 is sorted into the ORF group, with uncertain function. The V end lost 0 bases, the J end lost 5 bases, and 19 bases lay between the germline ends. The CDR3 consists of 17 residues. The CDR3 sequence is CASSQSAQVELIYGYTF. The CDR3 DNA reads TGCGCCAGCAGTCAATCAGCCCAGGTCGAGCTGATTTATGGCTACACCTTC.

CDR3 nucleotides: TGCGCCAGCATACGAATGCCCGGGACTAGCACAGATACGCAGTATTTT. Its protein is CASIRMPGTSTDTQYF. V gene TRBV5-1 combines with J gene TRBJ2-3; maybe TRBD2 (6 bases). Trimming took 6 bases from V and 0 from J, leaving 17 bases between them. Germline CDR1 SGHRS, CDR2 YFSETQ. This CDR3 is 16 amino acids long. The full variable domain, its missing parts supplied by reference TRBV5-1 and TRBJ2-3, is KAGVTQTPRYLIKTRGQQVTLSCSPISGHRSVSWYQQTPGQGLQFLFEYFSETQRNKGNFPGRFSGRQFSNSRSEMNVSTLELGDSALYLCASIRMPGTSTDTQYFGPGTRLTVL.